The clone carrying this T cell receptor beta chain appeared a single time. The antigen is unknown. This specimen belongs to a study of cytomegalovirus exposure and HLA in healthy donors. Overall study results and limits: CMV serostatus was the sole immune exposure information available. A later analysis found TCR association rates differed by HLA locus, highest for DRB1 and lowest for HLA-C.

V dropped 11 bases and J dropped 1; count of bases not matched to a gene: 4. There are 12 residues in the CDR3. Looked up from germline, CDR1 is SEHNR and CDR2 is FQNEAQ (reference sequence). Primers included in the PCR were 60 Vbeta and 13 Jbeta primers. The assay was immunoSEQ multiplex PCR, and TCRdb's table has in-frame clones only and misses some. The table has approximately 150,000 clones, 64% seen once. Sequences were obtained from PBMCs. The clonotype originates from a woman in her thirties in good health and CMV-seropositive. V gene TRBV7-9 combines with J gene TRBJ2-5; 7 positions agree with TRBD1. This chain's CDR3 is CAGRTGQETQYF. CDR3 DNA sequence: TGTGCCGGCCGGACAGGCCAAGAGACCCAGTACTTC.